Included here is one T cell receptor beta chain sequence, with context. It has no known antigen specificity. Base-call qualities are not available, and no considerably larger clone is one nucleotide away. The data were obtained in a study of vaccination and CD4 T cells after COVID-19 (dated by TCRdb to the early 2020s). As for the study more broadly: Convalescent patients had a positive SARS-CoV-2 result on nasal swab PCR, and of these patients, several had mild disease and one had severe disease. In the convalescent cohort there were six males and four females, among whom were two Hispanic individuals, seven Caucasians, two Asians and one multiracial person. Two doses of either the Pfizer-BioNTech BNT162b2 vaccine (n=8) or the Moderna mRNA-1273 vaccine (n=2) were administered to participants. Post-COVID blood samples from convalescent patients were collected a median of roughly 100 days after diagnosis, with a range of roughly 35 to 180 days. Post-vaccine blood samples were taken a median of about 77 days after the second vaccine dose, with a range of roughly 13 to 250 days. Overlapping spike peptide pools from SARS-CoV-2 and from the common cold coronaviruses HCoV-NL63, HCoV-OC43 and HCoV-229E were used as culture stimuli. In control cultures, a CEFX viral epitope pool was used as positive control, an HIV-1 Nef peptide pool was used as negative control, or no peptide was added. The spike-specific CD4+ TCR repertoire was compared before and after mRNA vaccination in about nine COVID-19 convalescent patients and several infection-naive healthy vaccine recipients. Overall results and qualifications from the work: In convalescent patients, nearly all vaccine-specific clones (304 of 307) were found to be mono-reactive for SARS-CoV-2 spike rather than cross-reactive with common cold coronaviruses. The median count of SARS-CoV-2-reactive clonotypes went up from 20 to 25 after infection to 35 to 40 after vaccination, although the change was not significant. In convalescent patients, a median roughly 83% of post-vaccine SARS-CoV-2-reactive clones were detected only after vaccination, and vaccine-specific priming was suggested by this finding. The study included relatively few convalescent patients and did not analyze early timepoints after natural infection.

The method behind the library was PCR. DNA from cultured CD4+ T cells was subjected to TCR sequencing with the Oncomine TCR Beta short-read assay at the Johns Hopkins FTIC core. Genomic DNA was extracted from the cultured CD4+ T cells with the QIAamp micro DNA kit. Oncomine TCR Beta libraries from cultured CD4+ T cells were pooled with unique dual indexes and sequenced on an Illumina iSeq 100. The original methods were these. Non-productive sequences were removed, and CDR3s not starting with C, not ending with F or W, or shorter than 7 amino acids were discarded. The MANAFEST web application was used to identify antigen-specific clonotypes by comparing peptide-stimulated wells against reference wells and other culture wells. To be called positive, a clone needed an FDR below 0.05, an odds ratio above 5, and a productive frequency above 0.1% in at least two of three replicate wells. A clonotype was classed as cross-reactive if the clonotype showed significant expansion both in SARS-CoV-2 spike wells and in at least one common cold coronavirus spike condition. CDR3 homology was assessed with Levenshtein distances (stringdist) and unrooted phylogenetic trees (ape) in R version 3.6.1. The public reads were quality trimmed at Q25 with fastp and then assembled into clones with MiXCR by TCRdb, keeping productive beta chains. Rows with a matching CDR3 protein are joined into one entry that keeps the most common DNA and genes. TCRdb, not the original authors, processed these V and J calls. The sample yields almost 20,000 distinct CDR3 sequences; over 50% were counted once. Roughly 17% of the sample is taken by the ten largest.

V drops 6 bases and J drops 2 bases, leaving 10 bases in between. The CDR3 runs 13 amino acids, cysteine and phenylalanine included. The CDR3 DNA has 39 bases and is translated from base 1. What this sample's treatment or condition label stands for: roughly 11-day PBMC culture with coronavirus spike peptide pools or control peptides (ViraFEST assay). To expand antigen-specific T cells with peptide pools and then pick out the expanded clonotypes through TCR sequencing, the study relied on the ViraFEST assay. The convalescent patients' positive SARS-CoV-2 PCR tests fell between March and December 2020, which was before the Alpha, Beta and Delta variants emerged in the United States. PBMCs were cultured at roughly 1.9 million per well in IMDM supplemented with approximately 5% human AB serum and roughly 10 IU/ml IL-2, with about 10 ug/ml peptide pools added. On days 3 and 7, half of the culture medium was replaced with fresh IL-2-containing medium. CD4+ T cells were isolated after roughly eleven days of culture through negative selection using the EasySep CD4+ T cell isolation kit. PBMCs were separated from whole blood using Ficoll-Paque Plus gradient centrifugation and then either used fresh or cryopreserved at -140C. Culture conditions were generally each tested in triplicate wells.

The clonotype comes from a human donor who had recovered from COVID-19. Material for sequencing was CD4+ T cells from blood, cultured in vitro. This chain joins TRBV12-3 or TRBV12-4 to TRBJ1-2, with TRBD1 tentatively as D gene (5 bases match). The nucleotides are TGTGCCAGCAGATACGACAGAAACTATGGCTACACCTTC. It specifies CASRYDRNYGYTF.